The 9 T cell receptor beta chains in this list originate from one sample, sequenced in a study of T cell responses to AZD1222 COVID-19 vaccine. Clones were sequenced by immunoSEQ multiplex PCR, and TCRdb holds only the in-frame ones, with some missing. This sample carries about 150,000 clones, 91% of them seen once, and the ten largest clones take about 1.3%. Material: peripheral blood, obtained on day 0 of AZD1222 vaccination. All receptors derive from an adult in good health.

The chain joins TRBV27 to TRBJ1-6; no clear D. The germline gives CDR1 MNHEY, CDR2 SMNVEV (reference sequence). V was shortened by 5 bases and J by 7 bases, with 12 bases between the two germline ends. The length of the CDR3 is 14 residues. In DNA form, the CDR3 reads TGTGCCAGCAGTCGGCCGGGATTAAATTCACCCCTCCACTTT. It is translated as CASSRPGLNSPLHF.

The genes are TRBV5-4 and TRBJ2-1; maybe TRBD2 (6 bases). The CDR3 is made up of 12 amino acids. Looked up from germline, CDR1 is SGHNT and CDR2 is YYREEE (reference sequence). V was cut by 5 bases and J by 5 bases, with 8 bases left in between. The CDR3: CASSREDNEQFF. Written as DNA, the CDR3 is TGTGCCAGCAGTAGGGAGGACAATGAGCAGTTCTTC. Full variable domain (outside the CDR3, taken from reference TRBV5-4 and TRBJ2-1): ETGVTQSPTHLIKTRGQQVTLRCSSQSGHNTVSWYQQALGQGPQFIFQYYREEENGRGNFPPRFSGLQFPNYSSELNVNALELDDSALYLCASSREDNEQFFGPGTRLTVL.

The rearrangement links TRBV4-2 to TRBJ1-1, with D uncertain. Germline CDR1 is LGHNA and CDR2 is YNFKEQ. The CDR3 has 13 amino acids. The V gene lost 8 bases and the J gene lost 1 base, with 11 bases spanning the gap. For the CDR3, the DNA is TGTGCCAGCGGAACAGCCCAGAACACTGAAGCTTTCTTT. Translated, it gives CASGTAQNTEAFF.

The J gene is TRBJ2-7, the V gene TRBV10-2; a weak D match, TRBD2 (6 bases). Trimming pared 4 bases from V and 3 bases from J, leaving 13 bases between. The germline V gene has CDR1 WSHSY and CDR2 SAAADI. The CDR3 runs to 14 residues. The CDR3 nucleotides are TGCGCCAGCAGTGCCCCGGGACTTATCTACGAGCAGTACTTC. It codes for CASSAPGLIYEQYF.

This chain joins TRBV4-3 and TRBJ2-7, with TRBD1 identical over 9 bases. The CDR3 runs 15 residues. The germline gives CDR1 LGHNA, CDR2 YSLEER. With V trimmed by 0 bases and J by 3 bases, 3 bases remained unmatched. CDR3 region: CASSQEDRGNYEQYF. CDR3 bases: TGCGCCAGCAGCCAAGAAGACAGGGGGAACTACGAGCAGTACTTC.

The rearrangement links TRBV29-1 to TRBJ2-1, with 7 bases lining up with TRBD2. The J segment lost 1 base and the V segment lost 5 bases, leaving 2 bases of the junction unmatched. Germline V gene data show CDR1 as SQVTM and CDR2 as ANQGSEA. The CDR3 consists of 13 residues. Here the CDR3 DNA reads TGCAGCGTTCGGACTAGTTCCTACAATGAGCAGTTCTTC. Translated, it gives CSVRTSSYNEQFF.

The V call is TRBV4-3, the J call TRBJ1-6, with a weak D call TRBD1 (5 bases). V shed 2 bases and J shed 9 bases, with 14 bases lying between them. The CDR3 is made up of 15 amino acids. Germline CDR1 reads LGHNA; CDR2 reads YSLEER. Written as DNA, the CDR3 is TGCGCCAGCAGCCAATCCGGGGGGTTGGGTTCACCCCTCCACTTT. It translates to CASSQSGGLGSPLHF.

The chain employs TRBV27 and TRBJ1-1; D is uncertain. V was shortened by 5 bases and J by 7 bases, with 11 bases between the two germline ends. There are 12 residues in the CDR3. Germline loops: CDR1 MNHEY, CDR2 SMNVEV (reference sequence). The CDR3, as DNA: TGTGCCAGCAGTGCGTACAGCAGTGAAGCTTTCTTT. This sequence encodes CASSAYSSEAFF.

Written as DNA, the CDR3 is TGTGCCAGCAGCTTGGAGCAGGTGAGCACTGAAGCTTTCTTT. It yields the protein CASSLEQVSTEAFF. The chain joins TRBV5-5 to TRBJ1-1; D is uncertain. CDR1 is SGHKS and CDR2 is YYEKEE in the germline V gene (reference sequence). This CDR3 is built from 14 residues. V was pared by 0 bases and J by 4 bases, with 10 bases between.